This T cell receptor (beta chain) was sequenced in a study of T cell repertoires in ileal Crohn's disease. Study outcomes and limitations: Mucosal expansions were suggested to be mainly CD8 T cells. Every patient over 26.8% clonality showed endoscopic recurrence.

Germline CDR1 and CDR2: LGHNA and YSLEER. Trimming pared 0 bases from V and 8 bases from J, leaving 13 bases between. The CDR3 loop spans 15 amino acids. As for this clone: Its antigen is as yet unknown.

Method: immunoSEQ multiplex PCR; TCRdb's copy keeps in-frame clones and lacks some. The table has some 17,000 clones, about 70% seen once. Noted time point: inflamed ileum from the surgical specimen. The V and J genes are TRBV4-3 and TRBJ1-4; D not resolved. This TCR was recovered from an adult with Crohn's disease. Sequencing used ileal tissue. Here the CDR3 reads CASSQDQGSWEKLFF. CDR3 DNA: TGCGCCAGCAGCCAAGATCAAGGCAGCTGGGAAAAACTGTTTTTT.